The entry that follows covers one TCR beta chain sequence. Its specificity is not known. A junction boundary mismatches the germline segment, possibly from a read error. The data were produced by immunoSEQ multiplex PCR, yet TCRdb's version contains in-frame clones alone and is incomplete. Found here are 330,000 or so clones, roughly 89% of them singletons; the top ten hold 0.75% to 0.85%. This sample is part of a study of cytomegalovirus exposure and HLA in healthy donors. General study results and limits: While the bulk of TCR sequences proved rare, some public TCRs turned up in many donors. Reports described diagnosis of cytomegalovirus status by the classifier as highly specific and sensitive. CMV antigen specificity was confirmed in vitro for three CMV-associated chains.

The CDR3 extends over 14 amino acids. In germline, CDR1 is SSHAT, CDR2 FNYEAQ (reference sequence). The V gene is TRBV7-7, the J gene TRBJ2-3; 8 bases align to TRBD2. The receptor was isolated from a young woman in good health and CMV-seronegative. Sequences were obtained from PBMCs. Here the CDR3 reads CASSPGLARDTQYF. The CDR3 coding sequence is TGTGCTAGCAGCCCAGGACTAGCACGGGATACGCAGTATTTT.